The sample holds a few counts of the clone carrying this T cell receptor (beta chain). Its antigen is as yet unknown. The CDR3 covers 12 residues. V was cut by 9 bases and J by 6 bases, with 9 bases left in between. The germline gives CDR1 SGHTA, CDR2 FQGNSA. These data belong to a study of CD8+ T cells in alopecia areata. Study as a whole: Administration of oral tofacitinib to treated patients was at 5 to 10 mg twice daily.

Following extraction, RNA underwent reverse transcription to cDNA, which served as the sequencing template. TCRdb keeps only in-frame clones here, not all; method: immunoSEQ multiplex PCR. This table has some 110,000 clones, approximately 38% appearing once. Study conclusions and caveats: Higher clonality and more expanded CD8+ clones appeared in lesional than normal scalp.

The rearrangement joins TRBV7-2 to TRBJ2-6, with D perhaps TRBD2 (5 bases). Specimen: CD4+ T cells sorted from blood. The TCR sequence derives from a human donor with alopecia areata. CDR3: CASGGPANVLTF. CDR3 in DNA: TGTGCCAGTGGCGGGCCGGCCAACGTCCTGACTTTC. The full variable domain, its missing parts supplied by reference TRBV7-2 and TRBJ2-6, is GAGVSQSPSNKVTEKGKDVELRCDPISGHTALYWYRQSLGQGLEFLIYFQGNSAPDKSGLPSDRFSAERTGGSVSTLTIQRTQQEDSAVYLCASGGPANVLTFGAGSRLTVL.